This T cell receptor beta chain originates from a study of blood T cell repertoires in COVID-19. Looking at the study overall: The samples span acute and convalescent COVID-19 from the United States, Italy and Spain. T cells, B-cell-depleted T cells, or PBMCs provided the cDNA or gDNA that served as material.

Assay used: immunoSEQ multiplex PCR; TCRdb lists only in-frame clones, some missing. The sample holds about 46,000 clones, around 80% seen once. Germline assignment: CDR1 GTSNPN and CDR2 SVGIG (reference sequence). V was clipped by 1 base and J by 3 bases; unmatched bases: 8. The CDR3 covers 17 residues. Sequencing was done on a sample of peripheral blood. The rearrangement links TRBV30 to TRBJ2-7; 14 nucleotides line up with TRBD2. This TCR was recovered from a woman of 80 years or more with acute or convalescent COVID-19. The CDR3 DNA follows: TGTGCCTGGAGTGGGACTAGCGGGGGGTGGCTGAACTACGAGCAGTACTTC. It yields the protein CAWSGTSGGWLNYEQYF. Full variable domain (rest looked up from reference TRBV30 and TRBJ2-7): SQTIHQWPATLVQPVGSPLSLECTVEGTSNPNLYWYRQAAGRGLQLLFYSVGIGQISSEVPQNLSASRPQDRQFILSSKKLLLSDSGFYLCAWSGTSGGWLNYEQYFGPGTRLTVT.